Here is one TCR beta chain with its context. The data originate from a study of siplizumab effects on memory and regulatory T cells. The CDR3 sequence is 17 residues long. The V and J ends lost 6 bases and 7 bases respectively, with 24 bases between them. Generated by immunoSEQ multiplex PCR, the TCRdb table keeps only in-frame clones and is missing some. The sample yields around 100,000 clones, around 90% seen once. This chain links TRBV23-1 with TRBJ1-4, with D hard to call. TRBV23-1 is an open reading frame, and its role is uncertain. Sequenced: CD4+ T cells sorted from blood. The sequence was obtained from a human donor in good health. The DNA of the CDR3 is TGCGCCAGCAGCCTCTTAGTCGGGAGAATCGATTCTGAAAAACTGTTTTTT. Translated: CASSLLVGRIDSEKLFF.